This T cell receptor beta chain was recorded in a study of response to subunit inactivated influenza vaccine. Study observations and caveats: That few new T cells are recruited by each seasonal influenza vaccination was the authors' suggestion.

TCRdb re-derived calls from the RT-PCR reads in MiXCR, one entry per CDR3 protein. The sample has around 760,000 distinct CDR3 sequences, over 11% seen once. To note about this clonotype: The antigen is undetermined.

Trimming took 3 bases from V and 2 from J, leaving 20 bases between them. CDR1 and CDR2 from the germline V gene are KGHSH and LQKENI. This CDR3 is built from 17 residues. The input for sequencing was PBMCs from blood, taken 14 days before vaccination. This clonotype originated in a man in his forties or fifties who received an inactivated influenza vaccine. The rearrangement links TRBV18 to TRBJ2-7, with D perhaps TRBD2 (8 bases). CDR3 in amino acids: CASSPRGGTAMAYEQYF. The CDR3 DNA reads TGTGCCAGCTCACCCCGCGGGGGGACAGCGATGGCCTACGAGCAGTACTTC.